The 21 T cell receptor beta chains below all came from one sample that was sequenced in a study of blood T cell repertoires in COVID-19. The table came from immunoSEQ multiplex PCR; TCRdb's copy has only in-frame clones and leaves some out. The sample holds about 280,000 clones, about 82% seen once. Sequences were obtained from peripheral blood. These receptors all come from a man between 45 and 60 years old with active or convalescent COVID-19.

CDR3 sequence reads: CASSSTPGTDYEQYF. The CDR3 nucleotides read TGTGCCAGCAGCAGCACCCCCGGGACAGACTACGAGCAGTACTTC. The chain links TRBV28 to TRBJ2-7; 7 positions match TRBD1. Germline lookup yields CDR1 MDHEN and CDR2 SYDVKM. J lost 3 bases, V lost 6 bases, and 11 bases had no gene match. The CDR3 contains 15 residues.

CDR3 in DNA: TGTGCCAGCTCACCAGGGGCAGGGGGCGCGAGGGGCAATCAGCCCCAGCATTTT. It yields the protein CASSPGAGGARGNQPQHF. The rearrangement joins TRBV18 to TRBJ1-5; TRBD1 matches at 8 bases. CDR1 is KGHSH, CDR2 LQKENI, per germline. Trimming cost V 2 bases and J 2 bases; bases outside gene matches: 11. This CDR3 contains 18 residues.

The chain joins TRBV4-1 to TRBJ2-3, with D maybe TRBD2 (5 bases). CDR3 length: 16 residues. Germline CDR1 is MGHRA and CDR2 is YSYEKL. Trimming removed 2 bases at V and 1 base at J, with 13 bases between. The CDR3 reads CASSQREDEGTDTQYF. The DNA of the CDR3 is TGCGCCAGCAGCCAACGGGAAGACGAGGGCACAGATACGCAGTATTTT.

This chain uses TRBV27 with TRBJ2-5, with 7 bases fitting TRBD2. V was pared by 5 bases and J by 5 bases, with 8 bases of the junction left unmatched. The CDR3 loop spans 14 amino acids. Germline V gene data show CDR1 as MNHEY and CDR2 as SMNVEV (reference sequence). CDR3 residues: CASSQLRGRETQYF. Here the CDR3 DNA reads TGTGCCAGCAGTCAGCTGCGGGGGAGGGAGACCCAGTACTTC.

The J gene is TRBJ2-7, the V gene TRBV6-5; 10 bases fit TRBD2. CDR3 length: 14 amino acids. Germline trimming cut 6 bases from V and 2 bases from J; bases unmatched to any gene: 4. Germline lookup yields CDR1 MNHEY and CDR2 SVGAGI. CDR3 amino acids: CASRVSGRAYEQYF. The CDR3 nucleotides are TGTGCCAGCAGAGTGAGCGGGAGGGCCTACGAGCAGTACTTC.

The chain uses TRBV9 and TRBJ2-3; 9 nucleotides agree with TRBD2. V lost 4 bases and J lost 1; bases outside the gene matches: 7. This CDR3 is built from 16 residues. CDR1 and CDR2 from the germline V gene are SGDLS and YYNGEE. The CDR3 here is CASSPRIAGGTDTQYF. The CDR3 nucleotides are TGTGCCAGCAGCCCACGCATAGCGGGGGGCACAGATACGCAGTATTTT.

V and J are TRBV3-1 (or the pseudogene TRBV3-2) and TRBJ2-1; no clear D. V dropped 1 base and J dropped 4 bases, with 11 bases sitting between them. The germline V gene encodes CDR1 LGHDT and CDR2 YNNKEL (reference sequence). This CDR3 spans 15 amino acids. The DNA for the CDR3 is TGTGCCAGCAGCCAAGGCGGCTCCAGATACAATGAGCAGTTCTTC. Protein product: CASSQGGSRYNEQFF.

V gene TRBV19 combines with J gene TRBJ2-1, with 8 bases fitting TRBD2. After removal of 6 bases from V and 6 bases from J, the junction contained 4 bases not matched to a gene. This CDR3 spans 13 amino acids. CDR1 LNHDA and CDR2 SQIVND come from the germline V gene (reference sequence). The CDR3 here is CASRSGSRNEQFF. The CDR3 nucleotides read TGTGCCAGTAGGAGCGGGAGTCGCAATGAGCAGTTCTTC.

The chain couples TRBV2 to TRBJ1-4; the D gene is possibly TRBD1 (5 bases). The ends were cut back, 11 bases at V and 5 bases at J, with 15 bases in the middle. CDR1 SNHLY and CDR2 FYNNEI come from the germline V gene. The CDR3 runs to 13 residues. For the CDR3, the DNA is TGTGCCTCCAACAGGATTGAAAATGAAAAACTGTTTTTT. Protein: CASNRIENEKLFF.

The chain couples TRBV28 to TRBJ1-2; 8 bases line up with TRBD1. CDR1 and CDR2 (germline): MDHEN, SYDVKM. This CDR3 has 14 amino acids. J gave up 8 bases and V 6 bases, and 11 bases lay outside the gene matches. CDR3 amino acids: CASSLGQGTIGYTF. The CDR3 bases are TGTGCCAGCAGCCTCGGACAGGGAACAATAGGCTACACCTTC.

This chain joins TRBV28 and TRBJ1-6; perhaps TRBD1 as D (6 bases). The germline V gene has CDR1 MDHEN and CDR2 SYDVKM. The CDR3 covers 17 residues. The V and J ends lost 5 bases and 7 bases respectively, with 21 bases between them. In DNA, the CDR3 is TGTGCCAGCAGTCACCCAAACTTGCCCAGGGGAAATTCACCCCTCCACTTT. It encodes CASSHPNLPRGNSPLHF.

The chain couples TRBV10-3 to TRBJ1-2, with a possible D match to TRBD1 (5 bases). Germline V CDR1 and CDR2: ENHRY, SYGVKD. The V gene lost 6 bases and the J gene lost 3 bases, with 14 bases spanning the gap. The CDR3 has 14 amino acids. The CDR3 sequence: CAIRAGSGDYGYTF. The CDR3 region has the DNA TGTGCCATCAGGGCAGGGTCGGGGGACTATGGCTACACCTTC.

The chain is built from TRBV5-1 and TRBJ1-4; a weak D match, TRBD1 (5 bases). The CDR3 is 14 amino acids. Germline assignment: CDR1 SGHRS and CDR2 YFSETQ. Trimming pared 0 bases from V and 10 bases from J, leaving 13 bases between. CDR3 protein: CASSLEGREGKLFF. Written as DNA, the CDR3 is TGCGCCAGCAGCTTGGAGGGCAGGGAGGGAAAACTGTTTTTT.

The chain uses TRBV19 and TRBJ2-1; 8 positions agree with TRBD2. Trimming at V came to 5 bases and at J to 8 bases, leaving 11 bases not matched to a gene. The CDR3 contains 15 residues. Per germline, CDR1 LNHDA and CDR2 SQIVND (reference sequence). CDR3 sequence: CASSSGTSGGHEQFF. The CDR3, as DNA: TGTGCCAGTAGTTCCGGGACTAGTGGGGGCCATGAGCAGTTCTTC.

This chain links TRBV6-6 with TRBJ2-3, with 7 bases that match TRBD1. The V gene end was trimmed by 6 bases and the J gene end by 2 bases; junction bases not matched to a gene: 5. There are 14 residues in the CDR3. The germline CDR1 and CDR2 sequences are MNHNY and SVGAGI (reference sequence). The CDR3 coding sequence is TGTGCCAGCAGGACGACAGGGCCCACAGATACGCAGTATTTT. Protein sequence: CASRTTGPTDTQYF.

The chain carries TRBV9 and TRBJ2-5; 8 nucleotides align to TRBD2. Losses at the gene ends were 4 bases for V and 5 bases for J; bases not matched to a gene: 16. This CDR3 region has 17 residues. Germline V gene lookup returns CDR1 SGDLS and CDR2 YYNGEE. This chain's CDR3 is CASSPAPSGTSTETQYF. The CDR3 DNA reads TGTGCCAGCAGCCCAGCTCCCTCCGGGACTAGTACGGAGACCCAGTACTTC.

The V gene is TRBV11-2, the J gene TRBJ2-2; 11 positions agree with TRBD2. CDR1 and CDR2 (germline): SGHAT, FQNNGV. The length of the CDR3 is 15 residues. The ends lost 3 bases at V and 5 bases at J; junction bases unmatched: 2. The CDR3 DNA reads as TGTGCCAGCAGCTTGACTAGCGGGATAACCGGGGAGCTGTTTTTT. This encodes CASSLTSGITGELFF. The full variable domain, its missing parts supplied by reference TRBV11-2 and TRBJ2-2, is EAGVAQSPRYKIIEKRQSVAFWCNPISGHATLYWYQQILGQGPKLLIQFQNNGVVDDSQLPKDRFSAERLKGVDSTLKIQPAKLEDSAVYLCASSLTSGITGELFFGEGSRLTVL.

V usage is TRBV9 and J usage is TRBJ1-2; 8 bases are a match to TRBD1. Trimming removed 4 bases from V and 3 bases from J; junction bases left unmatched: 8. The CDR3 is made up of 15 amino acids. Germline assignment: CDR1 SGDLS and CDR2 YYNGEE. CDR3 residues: CASSPGQGVDYGYTF. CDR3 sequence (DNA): TGTGCCAGCAGCCCTGGACAGGGAGTAGACTATGGCTACACCTTC. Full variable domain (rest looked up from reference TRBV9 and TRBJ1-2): DSGVTQTPKHLITATGQRVTLRCSPRSGDLSVYWYQQSLDQGLQFLIQYYNGEERAKGNILERFSAQQFPDLHSELNLSSLELGDSALYFCASSPGQGVDYGYTFGSGTRLTVV.

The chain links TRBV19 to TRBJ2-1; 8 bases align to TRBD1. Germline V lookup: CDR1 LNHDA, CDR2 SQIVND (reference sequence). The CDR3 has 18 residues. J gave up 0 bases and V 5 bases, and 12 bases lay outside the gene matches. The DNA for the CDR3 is TGTGCCAGTAGTTCCGGGACAGGTGCCCCTAGCTCCTACAATGAGCAGTTCTTC. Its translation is CASSSGTGAPSSYNEQFF.

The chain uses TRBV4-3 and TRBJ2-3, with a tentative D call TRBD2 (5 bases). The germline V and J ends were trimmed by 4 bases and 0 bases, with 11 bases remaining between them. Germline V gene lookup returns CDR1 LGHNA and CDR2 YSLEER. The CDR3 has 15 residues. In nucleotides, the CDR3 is TGCGCCAGCAGCCCCGGGATCCACAGCACAGATACGCAGTATTTT. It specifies CASSPGIHSTDTQYF.

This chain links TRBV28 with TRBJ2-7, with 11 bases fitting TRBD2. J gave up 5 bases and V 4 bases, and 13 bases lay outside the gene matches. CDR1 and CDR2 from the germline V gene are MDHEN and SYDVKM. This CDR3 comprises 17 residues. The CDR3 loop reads CASSYIGISGRADEQYF. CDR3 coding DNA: TGTGCCAGCAGTTATATTGGAATTAGCGGGAGGGCCGACGAGCAGTACTTC.